These 25 T cell receptor beta chains were all obtained from the same sample, sequenced in a study of T-cell reconstitution after alpha-beta-depleted transplantation in children (dated by TCRdb to 2016 to 2018). In the paper's terms, the treatment or condition label means: allogeneic hematopoietic cell transplantation with graft depleted of TCRalphabeta T cells and CD19 B cells. Libraries were prepared through PCR. TCRdb lists the instrument as Illumina HiSeq 2500. TCR libraries were prepared with molecular barcoding, using unique molecular identifiers to normalize TCRbeta repertoire quantification. Using fastp at Q25 and MiXCR, TCRdb reprocessed the public reads and kept productive beta chains. Rows merge per CDR3 protein into single entries with the most common DNA and genes. In this sample the table shows roughly 200,000 distinct CDR3 sequences, approximately 6.9% of which occur a single time. The top ten constitute just over 5.5% of the sample.

The input for sequencing was PBMCs, taken before TCRalphabeta/CD19-depleted stem cell transplant. Receptor source: a boy between 2 and 10 years old with acute lymphoblastic leukemia, due to receive a stem cell transplant.

This clonotype has a count of ten or more. The rearrangement joins TRBV7-2 to TRBJ2-1; 9 nucleotides match TRBD2. V shed 5 bases and J 4 bases; nucleotides not matched to a gene: 9. This CDR3 has 16 residues. Germline assignment: CDR1 SGHTA and CDR2 FQGNSA. The CDR3: CASSLVGLATYNEQFF. The CDR3 region has the DNA TGTGCCAGCAGCCTAGTCGGACTAGCGACGTACAATGAGCAGTTCTTC. The variable domain in full, with the rest retrieved from reference TRBV7-2 and TRBJ2-1, is GAGVSQSPSNKVTEKGKDVELRCDPISGHTALYWYRQSLGQGLEFLIYFQGNSAPDKSGLPSDRFSAERTGGSVSTLTIQRTQQEDSAVYLCASSLVGLATYNEQFFGPGTRLTVL.

J is TRBJ2-7 and V is TRBV27; the D call may be TRBD1 or TRBD2 (5 bases each). The CDR3 is made up of 15 amino acids. The V end was cut by 5 bases, the J end by 5 bases, with 19 bases between. The germline V gene encodes CDR1 MNHEY and CDR2 SMNVEV (reference sequence). In DNA, the CDR3 is TGTGCCAGCAGTCCACGGGACCACCCTGGGAACGAGCAGTACTTC. It codes for CASSPRDHPGNEQYF.

This clonotype was detected many times. This chain links TRBV28 with TRBJ1-4, with D possibly being TRBD1 (5 bases). Trimming stripped 5 bases from V and 10 bases from J, with 17 bases between. The CDR3 length is 14 residues. Looked up from germline, CDR1 is MDHEN and CDR2 is SYDVKM. As DNA, the CDR3 is TGTGCCAGCAGTCCATCCGGGACCGCGAGAAAACTGTTTTTT. Encoded protein: CASSPSGTARKLFF.

This clonotype was recorded at least ten times. The chain carries TRBV9 and TRBJ2-7, with D maybe TRBD2 (5 bases). The CDR3 has 14 residues. Trimming removed 0 bases from V and 3 bases from J, with 10 bases in between. Germline V gene data show CDR1 as SGDLS and CDR2 as YYNGEE. The CDR3: CASSVGAEDYEQYF. DNA for the CDR3: TGTGCCAGCAGCGTAGGGGCGGAGGACTACGAGCAGTACTTC. The entire variable domain, with the rest obtained from reference TRBV9 and TRBJ2-7, is as follows: DSGVTQTPKHLITATGQRVTLRCSPRSGDLSVYWYQQSLDQGLQFLIQYYNGEERAKGNILERFSAQQFPDLHSELNLSSLELGDSALYFCASSVGAEDYEQYFGPGTRLTVT.

This clonotype came up many times. This rearrangement joins TRBV7-7 to TRBJ1-3; D perhaps matches TRBD1 (5 bases). Looked up from germline, CDR1 is SSHAT and CDR2 is FNYEAQ (reference sequence). The CDR3 extends over 14 amino acids. CDR3 sequence reads: CARKQDLSGNTIYF. CDR3 DNA sequence: TGTGCTAGAAAACAGGATCTCTCTGGAAACACCATATATTTT.

This clonotype was picked up many times. The rearrangement links TRBV7-9 to TRBJ2-7; D not resolved. Germline V gene data show CDR1 as SEHNR and CDR2 as FQNEAQ (reference sequence). CDR3 length: 14 amino acids. Trimming took 5 bases from V and 7 from J, leaving 18 bases between them. The CDR3 sequence: CASSPRQGLEEQYF. CDR3 nucleotides: TGTGCCAGCAGCCCTCGACAAGGTTTGGAAGAGCAGTACTTC.

This clonotype was counted only a few times. The J gene is TRBJ2-7, the V gene TRBV7-2; D unclear. Germline V gene lookup returns CDR1 SGHTA and CDR2 FQGNSA. Trimming removed 2 bases from V and 3 bases from J, with 14 bases in between. CDR3 length equals 15 residues. The CDR3 DNA is TGTGCCAGCAGCTTACGGGCCCCTGGCGACTACGAGCAGTACTTC. Its protein product is CASSLRAPGDYEQYF.

At least ten counts were recorded for this clonotype. The rearrangement joins TRBV7-2 to TRBJ2-1, with a tentative D call TRBD2 (6 bases). CDR1 and CDR2 (germline): SGHTA, FQGNSA. CDR3 length equals 12 residues. V shed 5 bases and J shed 8 bases, with 10 bases lying between them. The CDR3 reads CASSRDFHEQFF. In DNA, the CDR3 is TGTGCCAGCAGCCGGGACTTTCATGAGCAGTTCTTC.

A few counts support this clonotype. The genes are TRBV2 and TRBJ1-2, with D perhaps TRBD1 (6 bases). Germline assignment: CDR1 SNHLY and CDR2 FYNNEI. The CDR3 consists of 13 residues. The ends were cut back, 7 bases at V and 0 bases at J, with 9 bases in the middle. Here the CDR3 reads CASKDSANYGYTF. CDR3 in DNA: TGTGCCAGCAAGGACAGTGCTAACTATGGCTACACCTTC.

This clonotype has ten or more counts. J is TRBJ1-2 and V is TRBV20-1; weak D call: TRBD1 (5 bases). The CDR3 contains 13 residues. Trimming stripped 0 bases from V and 5 bases from J, with 10 bases between. The germline gives CDR1 DFQATT, CDR2 SNEGSKA (reference sequence). In nucleotides, the CDR3 is TGCAGTGCTAGAGAACAGGCTCGGTATGGCTACACCTTC. It encodes CSAREQARYGYTF.

The chain links TRBV7-9 to TRBJ1-1; 8 nucleotides align to TRBD1. This CDR3 region has 17 residues. The J segment lost 1 base and the V segment lost 1 base, leaving 8 bases of the junction unmatched. Per germline, CDR1 SEHNR and CDR2 FQNEAQ (reference sequence). The CDR3 bases are TGTGCCAGCAGCTTAGGAACCTACAGGGGGGGGAACACTGAAGCTTTCTTT. Its translation is CASSLGTYRGGNTEAFF.

In its sample, this clonotype was seen many times. The chain links TRBV29-1 to TRBJ2-6; D is undetermined. Deletions cut 4 bases from V and 0 bases from J, with 4 bases between. This CDR3 contains 13 residues. In germline, CDR1 is SQVTM, CDR2 ANQGSEA. The CDR3 nucleotides are TGCAGCGTTGTACTCTCTGGGGCCAACGTCCTGACTTTC. Its translation: CSVVLSGANVLTF.

This clonotype was recorded at least ten times. CDR3 residues: CASSLKGGSNTGELFF. The CDR3 nucleotides are TGTGCCAGCAGCTTAAAGGGGGGCTCGAACACCGGGGAGCTGTTTTTT. The chain carries TRBV7-3 and TRBJ2-2; D possibly uses TRBD1 or TRBD2 (6 bases each). V shed 1 base and J shed 0 bases, with 9 bases lying between them. CDR3 length: 16 amino acids. Looked up from germline, CDR1 is SGHTA and CDR2 is FQGTGA.

This clonotype came up many times. The V call is TRBV5-1, the J call TRBJ2-1, with 9 bases identical to TRBD2. Germline V gene data show CDR1 as SGHRS and CDR2 as YFSETQ. The length of the CDR3 is 17 residues. The V gene end was trimmed by 1 base and the J gene end by 7 bases; junction bases not matched to a gene: 12. DNA of the CDR3: TGCGCCAGCAGCTTGAATCTTGCGGGAGGGCCGGAGAATGAGCAGTTCTTC. Translating it yields CASSLNLAGGPENEQFF.

This clonotype was seen repeatedly, ten times or more. This rearrangement joins TRBV18 to TRBJ2-3, with 8 bases fitting TRBD1. The CDR3 is 16 amino acids. From germline, CDR1 is KGHSH and CDR2 LQKENI. V gave up 1 base and J gave up 3 bases; unmatched junction bases: 6. The CDR3, as DNA: TGTGCCAGCTCACCACTGGGGACAGGCTTGACAGATACGCAGTATTTT. Amino acid sequence: CASSPLGTGLTDTQYF.

In its sample, this clonotype was seen many times. The chain is built from TRBV6-5 and TRBJ1-1; D remains ambiguous. The CDR3 extends over 17 amino acids. Germline V gene sequence: CDR1 MNHEY, CDR2 SVGAGI. V was shortened by 4 bases and J by 0 bases, with 18 bases between the two germline ends. The CDR3 here is CASSSGSLGDMNTEAFF. CDR3 DNA sequence: TGTGCCAGCAGTTCCGGGTCCCTAGGAGATATGAACACTGAAGCTTTCTTT.

This chain connects TRBV7-8 to TRBJ2-7; 10 bases are shared with TRBD2. There are 14 residues in the CDR3. Germline-derived CDR1 and CDR2 are SGHVS and FQNEAQ. The V and J ends lost 4 bases and 3 bases, in that order; junction bases with no gene match: 3. DNA of the CDR3: TGTGCCAGCAGCTCTATAGCGGGGGGCTACGAGCAGTACTTC. As protein: CASSSIAGGYEQYF.

In this sample, this clonotype turned up many times. The rearrangement uses TRBV20-1 and TRBJ2-5; 8 positions agree with TRBD1. The CDR3 covers 15 residues. Germline lookup yields CDR1 DFQATT and CDR2 SNEGSKA (reference sequence). With V trimmed by 3 bases and J by 2 bases, 8 bases remained unmatched. CDR3 amino acids: CSASGTGALQETQYF. The CDR3 DNA follows: TGCAGTGCTAGCGGGACAGGCGCCCTACAAGAGACCCAGTACTTC.

In this sample, this clonotype turned up a few times. The chain joins TRBV25-1 to TRBJ2-5, with 9 bases that match TRBD2. With V trimmed by 0 bases and J by 4 bases, 18 bases remained unmatched. Germline V gene sequence: CDR1 MGHDK, CDR2 SYGVNS. The CDR3 consists of 20 residues. CDR3 region: CASSEYPRGGAAVFGETQYF. The CDR3 nucleotides read TGTGCCAGCAGTGAATATCCTCGCGGGGGGGCAGCGGTTTTTGGAGAGACCCAGTACTTC.

This clonotype was counted a few times. An end of the junction differs from the germline gene, which may be a read error. The gene calls are TRBV4-1 and TRBJ2-7; D assignment may be TRBD1 or TRBD2 (5 bases each). Germline V CDR1 and CDR2: MGHRA, YSYEKL. CDR3 size: 15 residues. As DNA, the CDR3 is TGCTCCAGCAGCCAAGCCACGGGGCTTTCCTACGAGCAGTACTTC. Translating it yields CSSSQATGLSYEQYF.

This clonotype was found a few times. The chain combines TRBV20-1 with TRBJ2-1; 8 nucleotides agree with TRBD1. Trimming removed 6 bases from V and 8 bases from J; junction bases left unmatched: 24. The CDR3 runs to 18 residues. The germline V gene encodes CDR1 DFQATT and CDR2 SNEGSKA (reference sequence). CDR3 sequence (DNA): TGCAGTGCCCTGCGGCCGGGACAGGCGGCCCGGGGGTACCATGAGCAGTTCTTC. It translates to CSALRPGQAARGYHEQFF.

The rearrangement links TRBV5-4 to TRBJ2-4; TRBD1 is a possible D gene (5 bases). The CDR3 spans 15 residues. Germline V gene sequence: CDR1 SGHNT, CDR2 YYREEE (reference sequence). Trimming took 0 bases from V and 6 from J, leaving 13 bases between them. The CDR3: CASSLGFGRGNIQYF. The DNA of the CDR3 is TGTGCCAGCAGCTTGGGGTTCGGAAGGGGAAACATTCAGTACTTC.

This clonotype was counted at least ten times. The gene calls are TRBV20-1 and TRBJ2-1; D gene ambiguous. This CDR3 spans 10 amino acids. The germline V gene encodes CDR1 DFQATT and CDR2 SNEGSKA (reference sequence). V was clipped by 4 bases and J by 7 bases, with 5 bases between them. In DNA form, the CDR3 reads TGCAGTGCTACCTCAAATGAGCAGTTCTTC. Amino acid sequence: CSATSNEQFF.

This chain links TRBV6-2 or TRBV6-3 with TRBJ2-5; 9 bases are a match to TRBD2. Germline loops: CDR1 MNHEY, CDR2 SVGEGT. Trimming at V came to 6 bases and at J to 2 bases, leaving 4 bases not matched to a gene. The CDR3 runs 14 residues. The CDR3 region is CASSKTSGQETQYF. CDR3 nucleotide sequence: TGTGCCAGCAGCAAGACTAGCGGACAAGAGACCCAGTACTTC.

This clonotype was seen ten or more times. This chain joins TRBV27 and TRBJ2-7; 10 nucleotides line up with TRBD2. Losses at the gene ends were 1 base for V and 4 bases for J; bases not matched to a gene: 7. Germline V gene lookup returns CDR1 MNHEY and CDR2 SMNVEV (reference sequence). The length of the CDR3 is 16 residues. The CDR3 spells CASSLFSSGSSYEQYF. The CDR3 bases are TGTGCCAGCAGTTTATTTTCTAGCGGGAGTAGTTACGAGCAGTACTTC.